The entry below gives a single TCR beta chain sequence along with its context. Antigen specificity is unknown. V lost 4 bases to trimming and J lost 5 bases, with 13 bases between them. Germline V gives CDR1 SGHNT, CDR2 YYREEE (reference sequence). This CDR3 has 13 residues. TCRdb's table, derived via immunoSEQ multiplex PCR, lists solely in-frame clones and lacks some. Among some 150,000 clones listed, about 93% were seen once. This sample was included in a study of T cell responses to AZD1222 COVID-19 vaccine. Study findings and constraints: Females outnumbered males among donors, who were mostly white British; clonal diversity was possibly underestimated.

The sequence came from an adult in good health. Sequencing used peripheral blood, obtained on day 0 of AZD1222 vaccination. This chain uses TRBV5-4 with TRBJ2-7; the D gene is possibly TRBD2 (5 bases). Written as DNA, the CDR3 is TGTGCCAGCAGCCCGGGAATTAGGGACGAGCAGTACTTC. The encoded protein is CASSPGIRDEQYF.